The 8 T cell receptor beta chains below all came from one sample that was sequenced in a study of shared clonotypes between healthy human individuals. Clones were read by immunoSEQ multiplex PCR, and TCRdb kept only the in-frame ones, dropping some. This table holds roughly 520,000 clones, 90% to 97% found once. Sample: naive CD4+ T cells sorted from blood. Subset meaning: CD45RA+ positively selected. The receptors stem from a young woman in good health.

This clone was counted a single time. The rearrangement uses TRBV7-2 and TRBJ1-6, with D possibly being TRBD1 (5 bases). Between the trimmed V and J ends, which lost 8 bases and 7 bases, there was a span of 9 bases. The CDR3 is 12 residues long. CDR1 and CDR2 from the germline V gene are SGHTA and FQGNSA. The CDR3 bases are TGTGCCAGCTCGGGACTAAATTCACCCCTCCACTTT. Its translation: CASSGLNSPLHF.

The rearrangement uses TRBV13 and TRBJ1-3, with D unclear. The CDR3 has 12 amino acids. The germline gives CDR1 PRHDT, CDR2 FYEKMQ (reference sequence). The V gene lost 5 bases and the J gene lost 0 bases, with 2 bases spanning the gap. CDR3 sequence reads: CASSLSGNTIYF. CDR3 bases: TGTGCCAGCAGCCTCTCTGGAAACACCATATATTTT. The entire variable domain, with the rest obtained from reference TRBV13 and TRBJ1-3, is as follows: AAGVIQSPRHLIKEKRETATLKCYPIPRHDTVYWYQQGPGQDPQFLISFYEKMQSDKGSIPDRFSAQQFSDYHSELNMSSLELGDSALYFCASSLSGNTIYFGEGSWLTVV.

V gene TRBV5-4 combines with J gene TRBJ2-5, with 10 bases that match TRBD1. The CDR3 is 16 residues long. Germline values: CDR1 SGHNT, CDR2 YYREEE (reference sequence). Unmatched junction bases numbered 11, after V lost 4 bases and J lost 5 bases. The chain's CDR3 is CASSKGGGTGVETQYF. The CDR3 region has the DNA TGTGCCAGCAGCAAGGGAGGAGGGACAGGGGTCGAGACCCAGTACTTC.

V and J are TRBV28 and TRBJ2-5; either TRBD1 or TRBD2 may supply D (5 bases each). Trimming removed 3 bases from V and 5 bases from J, with 16 bases in between. CDR3 length: 15 residues. CDR1 MDHEN and CDR2 SYDVKM come from the germline V gene. The CDR3 region has the DNA TGTGCCAGCAGTTTTAACAGGCGGAGGTGGGAGACCCAGTACTTC. As protein: CASSFNRRRWETQYF.

This clone was found once. The V gene is TRBV9, the J gene TRBJ2-3; 9 positions match TRBD2. The CDR3 length is 17 residues. The V gene end was trimmed by 4 bases and the J gene end by 0 bases; junction bases not matched to a gene: 9. Germline V gene lookup returns CDR1 SGDLS and CDR2 YYNGEE. CDR3 sequence: CASSPGPSGKSTDTQYF. CDR3 DNA sequence: TGTGCCAGCAGCCCAGGGCCTAGCGGGAAGAGCACAGATACGCAGTATTTT.

This chain links TRBV29-1 with TRBJ1-3; unclear D gene. Trimming removed 0 bases at V and 4 bases at J, with 10 bases between. The CDR3 contains 14 residues. In germline, CDR1 is SQVTM, CDR2 ANQGSEA. Here the CDR3 reads CSVEDGRVGNTIYF. In DNA form, the CDR3 reads TGCAGCGTTGAAGATGGGAGGGTGGGAAACACCATATATTTT.

The rearrangement links TRBV4-1 to TRBJ2-3; D uncertain. The CDR3 length is 14 residues. Germline values: CDR1 MGHRA, CDR2 YSYEKL. V dropped 0 bases and J dropped 3 bases, with 7 bases sitting between them. The CDR3: CASSQDVGTDTQYF. CDR3 DNA: TGCGCCAGCAGCCAAGATGTGGGGACAGATACGCAGTATTTT.

This chain uses TRBV18 with TRBJ1-1; D gene uncertain. The CDR3 contains 15 residues. Trimming cost V 6 bases and J 1 base, with 15 bases left between them. Germline CDR1 and CDR2: KGHSH and LQKENI. The CDR3 coding sequence is TGTGCCAGCTCGACCGGGATGCGGAGGAACACTGAAGCTTTCTTT. As protein: CASSTGMRRNTEAFF.